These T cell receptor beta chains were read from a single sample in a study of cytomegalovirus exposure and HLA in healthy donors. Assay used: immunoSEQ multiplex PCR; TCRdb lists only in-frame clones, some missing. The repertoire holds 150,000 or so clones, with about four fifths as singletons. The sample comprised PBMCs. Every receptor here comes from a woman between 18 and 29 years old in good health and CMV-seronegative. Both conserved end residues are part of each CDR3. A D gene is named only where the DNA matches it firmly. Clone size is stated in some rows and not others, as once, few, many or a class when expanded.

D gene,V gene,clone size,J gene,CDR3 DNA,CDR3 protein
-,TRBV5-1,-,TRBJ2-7,TGCGCCAGCAGCTATTCGGAGTACGAGCAGTACTTC,CASSYSEYEQYF
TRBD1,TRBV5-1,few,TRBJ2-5,TGCGCCAGCAGCTTACAGGGGTCCCAAGAGACCCAGTACTTC,CASSLQGSQETQYF
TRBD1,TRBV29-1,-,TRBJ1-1,TGCAGCGTTGTGGACAGGGGCATGAACACTGAAGCTTTCTTT,CSVVDRGMNTEAFF
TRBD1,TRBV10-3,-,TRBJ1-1,TGTGCCACCACCCCGACAGGGGGCATGAACACTGAAGCTTTCTTT,CATTPTGGMNTEAFF
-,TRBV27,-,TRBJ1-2,TGTGCCAGCAGTGTCAGGGGTGGCGGCTACACCTTC,CASSVRGGGYTF
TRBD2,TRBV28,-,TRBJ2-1,TGTGCCAGCACCCCGGGAGGGAGCTCCTACAATGAGCAGTTCTTC,CASTPGGSSYNEQFF
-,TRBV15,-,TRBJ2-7,TGTGCCACCAGCAGAGACAGGCTTTCCTACGAGCAGTACTTC,CATSRDRLSYEQYF
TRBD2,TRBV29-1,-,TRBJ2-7,TGCAGCGTTGTCTCTAGCGGGAGGGTTGGAGAGCAGTACTTC,CSVVSSGRVGEQYF
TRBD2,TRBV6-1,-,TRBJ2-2,TGTGCCAGCAGTGAAGGACTAGCGGGAGTGGGAACCGGGGAGCTGTTTTTT,CASSEGLAGVGTGELFF
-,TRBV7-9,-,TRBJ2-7,TGTGCCAGCAGCTTAGGTGGAGGCAAGGGAGAGCAGTACTTC,CASSLGGGKGEQYF
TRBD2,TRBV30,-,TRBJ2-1,TGTGCCTGGACTAGCGGGAGATTTGAGCAGTTCTTC,CAWTSGRFEQFF
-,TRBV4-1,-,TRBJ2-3,TGCGCCAGCAGCCAAGATGATTTTGCGGGGTCAACAGATACGCAGTATTTT,CASSQDDFAGSTDTQYF
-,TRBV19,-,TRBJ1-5,TGTGCCAGCCACCGGGACACAGATACCTATAGCAATCAGCCCCAGCATTTT,CASHRDTDTYSNQPQHF
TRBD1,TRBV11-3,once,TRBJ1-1,TGTGCCAGCAGCCTGAGGGACAGGCCGAACACTGAAGCTTTCTTT,CASSLRDRPNTEAFF
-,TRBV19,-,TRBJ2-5,TGTGCCAGTAGTATAGAGAGGCAAGAGACCCAGTACTTC,CASSIERQETQYF
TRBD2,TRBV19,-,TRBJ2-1,TGTGCCAGTAGTACTCCTCGGCTAGCGGGCAATGAGCAGTTCTTC,CASSTPRLAGNEQFF
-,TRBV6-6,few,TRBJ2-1,TGTGCCAGCAGTTACTCGAGTGAGGGTGCCCACAATGAGCAGTTCTTC,CASSYSSEGAHNEQFF
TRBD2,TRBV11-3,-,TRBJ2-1,TGTGCCAGCAGCCTAACTAGCGGAGCCTACAATGAGCAGTTCTTC,CASSLTSGAYNEQFF
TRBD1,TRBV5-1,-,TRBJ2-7,TGCGCCAGCAGCCAGAGGACAGGCCCGCCTAGTGTGCAGTACTTC,CASSQRTGPPSVQYF
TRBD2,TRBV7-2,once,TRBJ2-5,TGTGCCAGCAGCTCCAACCTAGCGGAAGAGACCCAGTACTTC,CASSSNLAEETQYF
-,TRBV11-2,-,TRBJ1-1,TGTGCCAGCAGCTGGGGGGGCTCTGAAGCTTTCTTT,CASSWGGSEAFF
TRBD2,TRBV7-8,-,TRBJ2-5,TGTGCCAGCAGCTTAATTAGCGGGAATTGGGTCGAGACCCAGTACTTC,CASSLISGNWVETQYF
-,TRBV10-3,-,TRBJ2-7,TGTGCCATCAGTCCCCGGGGTGGAATCCCCTCCTACGAGCAGTACTTC,CAISPRGGIPSYEQYF
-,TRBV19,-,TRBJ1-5,TGTGCCAGTAGTCGCGGGGATCAGCCCCAGCATTTT,CASSRGDQPQHF
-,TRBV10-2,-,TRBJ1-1,TGCGCCAGCAGGGCACAGGGAAGCACTGAAGCTTTCTTT,CASRAQGSTEAFF